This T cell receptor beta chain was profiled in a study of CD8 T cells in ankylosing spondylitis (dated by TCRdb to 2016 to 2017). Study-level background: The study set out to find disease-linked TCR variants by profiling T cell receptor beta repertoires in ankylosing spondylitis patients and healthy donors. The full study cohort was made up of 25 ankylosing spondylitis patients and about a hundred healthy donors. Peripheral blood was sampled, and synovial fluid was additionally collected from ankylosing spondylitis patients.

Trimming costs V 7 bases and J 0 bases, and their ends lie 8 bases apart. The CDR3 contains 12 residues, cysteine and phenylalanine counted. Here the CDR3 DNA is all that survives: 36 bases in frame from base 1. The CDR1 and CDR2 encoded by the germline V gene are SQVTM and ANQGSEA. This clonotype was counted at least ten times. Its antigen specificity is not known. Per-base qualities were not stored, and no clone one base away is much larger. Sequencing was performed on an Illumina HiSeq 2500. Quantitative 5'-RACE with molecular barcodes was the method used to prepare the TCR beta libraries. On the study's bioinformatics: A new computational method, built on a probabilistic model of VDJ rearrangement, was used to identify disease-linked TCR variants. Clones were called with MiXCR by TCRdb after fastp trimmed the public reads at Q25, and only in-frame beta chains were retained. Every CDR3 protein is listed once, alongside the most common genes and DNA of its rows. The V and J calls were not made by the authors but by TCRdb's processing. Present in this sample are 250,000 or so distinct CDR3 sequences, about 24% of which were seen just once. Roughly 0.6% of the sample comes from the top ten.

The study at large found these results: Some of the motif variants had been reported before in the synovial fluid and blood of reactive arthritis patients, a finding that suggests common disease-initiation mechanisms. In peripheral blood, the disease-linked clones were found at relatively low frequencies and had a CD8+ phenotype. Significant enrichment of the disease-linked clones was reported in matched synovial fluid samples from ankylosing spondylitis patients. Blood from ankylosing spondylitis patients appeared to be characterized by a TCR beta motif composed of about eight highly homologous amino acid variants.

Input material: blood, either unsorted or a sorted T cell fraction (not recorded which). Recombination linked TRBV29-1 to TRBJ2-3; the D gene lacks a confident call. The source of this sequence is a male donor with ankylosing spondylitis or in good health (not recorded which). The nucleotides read TGCAGCGCCACAGCGAGCACAGATACGCAGTATTTT. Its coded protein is CSATASTDTQYF.